Detailed here is one T cell receptor beta chain. The antigen is not known. This record comes from a study of blood T cells in healthy people across ages. Donors each provided 9.5 to 10 milliliters of peripheral blood. From germline, CDR1 is MGHRA and CDR2 YSYEKL. CDR3 length equals 14 residues. V lost 2 bases, J lost 2 bases, and 10 bases lay in between. General study findings and limits: Changes seen in expanded clonotypes were possibly confounded by donor CMV status left unknown.

The second PCR ran about 7 to 12 cycles with a sample-barcoded 5' primer and J-beta primers. From the 5' RACE reads, TCRdb called clonotypes with MiXCR, one entry per CDR3 protein. Of about 600,000 distinct CDR3 sequences listed, around 48% are singletons. Input material: blood. This TCR was sampled from an elderly man in good health. The chain carries TRBV4-1 and TRBJ2-7, with a weak D call TRBD2 (6 bases). The CDR3 nucleotides read TGCGCCAGCAGCCAACACGGAGGGACCTACGAGCAGTACTTC. This encodes CASSQHGGTYEQYF.